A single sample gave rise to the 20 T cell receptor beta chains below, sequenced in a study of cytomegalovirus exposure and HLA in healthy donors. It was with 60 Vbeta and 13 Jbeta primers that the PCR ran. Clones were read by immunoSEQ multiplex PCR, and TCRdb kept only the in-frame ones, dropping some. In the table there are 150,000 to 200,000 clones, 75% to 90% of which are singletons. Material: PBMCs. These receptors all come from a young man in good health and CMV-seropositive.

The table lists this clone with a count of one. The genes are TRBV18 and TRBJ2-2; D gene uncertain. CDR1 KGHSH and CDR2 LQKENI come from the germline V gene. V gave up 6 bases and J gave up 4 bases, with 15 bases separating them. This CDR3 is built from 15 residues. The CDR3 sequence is CASSPNPPITGELFF. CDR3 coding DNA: TGTGCCAGCTCCCCCAACCCACCTATCACCGGGGAGCTGTTTTTT.

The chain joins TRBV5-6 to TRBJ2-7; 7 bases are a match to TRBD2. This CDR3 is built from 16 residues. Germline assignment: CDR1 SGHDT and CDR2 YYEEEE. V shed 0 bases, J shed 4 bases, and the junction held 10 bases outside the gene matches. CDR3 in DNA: TGTGCCAGCAGCTTGGCTGCAGCGGGGCTTCCATACGAGCAGTACTTC. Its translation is CASSLAAAGLPYEQYF.

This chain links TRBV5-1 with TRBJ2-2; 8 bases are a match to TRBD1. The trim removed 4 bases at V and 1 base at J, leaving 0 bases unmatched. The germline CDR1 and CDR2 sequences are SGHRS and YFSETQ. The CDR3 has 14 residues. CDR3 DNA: TGCGCCAGCAGCGGGACAGGGAACACCGGGGAGCTGTTTTTT. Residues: CASSGTGNTGELFF.

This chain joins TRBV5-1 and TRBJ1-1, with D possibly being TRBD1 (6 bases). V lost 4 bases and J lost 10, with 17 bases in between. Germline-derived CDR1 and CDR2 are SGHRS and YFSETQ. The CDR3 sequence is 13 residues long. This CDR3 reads CASSPGGGARAFF. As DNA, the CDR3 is TGCGCCAGCAGCCCCGGAGGGGGGGCACGAGCTTTCTTT.

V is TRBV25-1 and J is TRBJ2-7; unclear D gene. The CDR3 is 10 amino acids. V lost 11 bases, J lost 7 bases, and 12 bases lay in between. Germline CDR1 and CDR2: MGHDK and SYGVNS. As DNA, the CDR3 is TGTGCCGCGGAAGTGACTGAGCAGTACTTC. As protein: CAAEVTEQYF.

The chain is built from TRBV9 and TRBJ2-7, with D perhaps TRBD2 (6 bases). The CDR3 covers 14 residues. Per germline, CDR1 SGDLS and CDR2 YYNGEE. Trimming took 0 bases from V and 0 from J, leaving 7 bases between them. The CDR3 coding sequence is TGTGCCAGCAGCGTAGGGGACTTCTCCTACGAGCAGTACTTC. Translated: CASSVGDFSYEQYF.

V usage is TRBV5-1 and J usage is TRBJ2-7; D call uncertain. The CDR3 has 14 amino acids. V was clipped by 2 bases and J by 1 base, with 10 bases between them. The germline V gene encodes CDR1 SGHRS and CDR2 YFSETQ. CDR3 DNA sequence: TGCGCCAGCAGCTTATCAACTCCTTCCTACGAGCAGTACTTC. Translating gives CASSLSTPSYEQYF.

This chain's CDR3 is CASKGRDYSGFYEQYF. The CDR3 DNA reads as TGTGCCAGTAAGGGCAGGGACTATTCTGGGTTCTACGAGCAGTACTTC. The V call is TRBV19, the J call TRBJ2-7; 7 bases align to TRBD2. Germline V gene lookup returns CDR1 LNHDA and CDR2 SQIVND (reference sequence). With V trimmed by 7 bases and J by 3 bases, 15 bases remained unmatched. The CDR3 has 16 residues.

For the CDR3, the DNA is TGTGCCAGCAGTTTGAGGGGGCAGGGGGCGCAGGACGAGCAGTACTTC. This gives the protein CASSLRGQGAQDEQYF. V and J are TRBV28 and TRBJ2-7, with 8 bases that match TRBD1. The germline V gene encodes CDR1 MDHEN and CDR2 SYDVKM. With 3 bases clipped from V and 5 bases from J, the junction kept 12 bases outside the gene matches. The CDR3 extends over 16 amino acids. Full variable domain (outside the CDR3, taken from reference TRBV28 and TRBJ2-7): DVKVTQSSRYLVKRTGEKVFLECVQDMDHENMFWYRQDPGLGLRLIYFSYDVKMKEKGDIPEGYSVSREKKERFSLILESASTNQTSMYLCASSLRGQGAQDEQYFGPGTRLTVT.

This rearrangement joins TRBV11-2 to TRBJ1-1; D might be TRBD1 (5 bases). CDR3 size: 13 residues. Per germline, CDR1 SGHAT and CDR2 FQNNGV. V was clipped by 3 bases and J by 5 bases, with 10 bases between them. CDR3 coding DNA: TGTGCCAGCAGCTTCAGGGTAGGGACTGAAGCTTTCTTT. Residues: CASSFRVGTEAFF.

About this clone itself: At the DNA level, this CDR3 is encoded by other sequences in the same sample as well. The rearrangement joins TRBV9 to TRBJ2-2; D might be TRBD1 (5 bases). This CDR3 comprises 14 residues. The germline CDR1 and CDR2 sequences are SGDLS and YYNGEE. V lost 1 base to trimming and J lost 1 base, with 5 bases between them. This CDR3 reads CASSVTGNTGELFF. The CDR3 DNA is TGTGCCAGCAGCGTAACAGGGAACACCGGGGAGCTGTTTTTT.

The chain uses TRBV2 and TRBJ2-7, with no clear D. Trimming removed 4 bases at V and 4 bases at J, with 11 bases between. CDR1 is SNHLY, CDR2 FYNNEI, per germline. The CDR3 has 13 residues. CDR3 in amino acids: CASSVAVKYEQYF. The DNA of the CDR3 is TGTGCCAGCAGTGTGGCAGTTAAGTACGAGCAGTACTTC.

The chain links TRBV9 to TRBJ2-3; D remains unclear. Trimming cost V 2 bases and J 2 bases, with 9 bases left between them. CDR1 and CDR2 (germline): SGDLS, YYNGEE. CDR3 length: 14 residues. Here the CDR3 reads CASSVLEITDTQYF. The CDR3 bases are TGTGCCAGCAGCGTCTTAGAAATCACAGATACGCAGTATTTT.

This chain's CDR3 is CASRPGLGTEAFF. The CDR3 DNA is TGTGCCAGCAGACCGGGGTTGGGCACTGAAGCTTTCTTT. J is TRBJ1-1 and V is TRBV6-5; D remains ambiguous. This CDR3 contains 13 residues. Germline values: CDR1 MNHEY, CDR2 SVGAGI. Trimming removed 6 bases from V and 4 bases from J, with 12 bases in between.

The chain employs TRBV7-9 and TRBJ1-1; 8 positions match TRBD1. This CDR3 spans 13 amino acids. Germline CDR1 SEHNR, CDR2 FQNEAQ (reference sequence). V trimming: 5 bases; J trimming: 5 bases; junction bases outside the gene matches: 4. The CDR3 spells CASSRTGSTEAFF. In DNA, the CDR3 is TGTGCCAGCAGCCGGACAGGGTCAACTGAAGCTTTCTTT.

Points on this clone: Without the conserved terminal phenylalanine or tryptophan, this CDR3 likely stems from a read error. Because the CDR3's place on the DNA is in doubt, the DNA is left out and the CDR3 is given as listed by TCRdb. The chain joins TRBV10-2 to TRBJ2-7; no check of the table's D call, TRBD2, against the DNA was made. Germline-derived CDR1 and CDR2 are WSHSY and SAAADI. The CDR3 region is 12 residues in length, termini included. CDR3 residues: CASRGEADPPRL.

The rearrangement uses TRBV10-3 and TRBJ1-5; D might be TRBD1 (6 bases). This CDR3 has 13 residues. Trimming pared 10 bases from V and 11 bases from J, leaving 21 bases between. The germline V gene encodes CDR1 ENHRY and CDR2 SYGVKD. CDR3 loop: CATSPGAAGAQHF. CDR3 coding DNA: TGTGCCACCTCCCCAGGGGCCGCCGGAGCCCAGCATTTT.

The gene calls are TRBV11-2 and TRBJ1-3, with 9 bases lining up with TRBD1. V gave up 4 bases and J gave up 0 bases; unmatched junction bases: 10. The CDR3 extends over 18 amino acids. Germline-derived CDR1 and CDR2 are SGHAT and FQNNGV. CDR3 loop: CASSSSDRGLFSGNTIYF. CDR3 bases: TGTGCCAGCAGCTCATCGGACAGGGGCCTTTTCTCTGGAAACACCATATATTTT.

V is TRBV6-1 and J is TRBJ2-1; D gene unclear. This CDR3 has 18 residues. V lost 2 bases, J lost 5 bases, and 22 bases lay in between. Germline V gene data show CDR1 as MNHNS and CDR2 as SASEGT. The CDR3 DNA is TGTGCCAGCAGTGAAAGGTCGAGGCTCACTTTAATGGACAATGAGCAGTTCTTC. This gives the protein CASSERSRLTLMDNEQFF.

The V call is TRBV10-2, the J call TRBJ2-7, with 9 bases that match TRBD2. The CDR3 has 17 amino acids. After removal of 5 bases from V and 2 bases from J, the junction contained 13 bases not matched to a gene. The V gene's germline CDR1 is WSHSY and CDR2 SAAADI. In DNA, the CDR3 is TGCGCCAGCAGTTCGACTAGCGGTAAAATCTCAACCTACGAGCAGTACTTC. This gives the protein CASSSTSGKISTYEQYF.